This T cell receptor beta chain was obtained from a study of T-cell reconstitution after alpha-beta-depleted transplantation in children. Molecular barcoding with unique molecular identifiers was used for the TCRbeta library. From the PCR reads, TCRdb called clonotypes with MiXCR, one entry per CDR3 protein. The table records about 400,000 distinct CDR3 sequences, roughly 21% of them present only once. Sequencing was performed on PBMCs from the stem cell graft donor, taken from the stem cell graft. This receptor was obtained from a human donor who donated a stem cell graft to a child with acute myeloid leukemia.

The CDR3 DNA reads TGCGCCAGCAGCCAAGATGAAGGGCAGGGGATTCTTGGTGAACTGTTTTTT. Translated: CASSQDEGQGILGELFF. V usage is TRBV4-1 and J usage is TRBJ1-4; D possibly corresponds to TRBD1 (6 bases). Germline lookup yields CDR1 MGHRA and CDR2 YSYEKL. The CDR3 has 17 residues. The ends were cut back, 0 bases at V and 12 bases at J, with 23 bases in the middle.